This T cell receptor (beta chain) is from a study of early T cells in non-severe SARS-CoV-2 infection. Overall study results and limits: VDJdb-based matching was biased toward anti-spike CD8 responses and missed private and CD4 specificities.

This clonotype was detected ten times or more. The antigen is not known. The library protocol tagged individual cDNA molecules with unique molecular identifiers. TCRdb recomputed calls from the 5' RACE reads with MiXCR, one row per CDR3 protein. This table holds under 85,000 distinct CDR3 sequences, 9.5% to 12% found once. Germline V gives CDR1 SGHTA, CDR2 FQGNSA. Trimming pared 5 bases from V and 1 base from J, leaving 14 bases between. The CDR3 loop spans 15 amino acids. The material sequenced was whole blood, taken at baseline. V gene TRBV7-2 combines with J gene TRBJ1-1, with D maybe TRBD1 (6 bases). The sequence derives from an adult who was a healthcare worker with PCR-confirmed SARS-CoV-2 infection or an uninfected control (not recorded which). CDR3 coding DNA: TGTGCCAGCAGCCCCCACAGGGTAGGGAACACTGAAGCTTTCTTT. As protein: CASSPHRVGNTEAFF.